This T cell receptor (beta chain) originates from a study of blood T cell repertoires in COVID-19. Turning to the study itself: Italy, Spain and the United States were the sources of the convalescent and acute COVID-19 samples. From T cells, B-cell-depleted T cells, or PBMCs came the material, which was cDNA or gDNA.

Original handling: Using reference gene primer amplification, nucleated cell counts were estimated. Sequenced by immunoSEQ multiplex PCR; TCRdb stores in-frame clones only, minus some. Clonal size and the V and J genes are those of that table, whereas D and trimming came from the DNA. This table holds some 200,000 clones, under 90% found once. This CDR3 region has 11 residues. The germline CDR1 and CDR2 sequences are MDHEN and SYDVKM. Trimming took off 4 bases at V and 5 bases at J, with 6 bases between the two ends. The clonotype comes from a man older than 75 with acute or convalescent COVID-19. This chain uses TRBV28 with TRBJ2-7; D not certain. Sample: peripheral blood. The CDR3 protein is CASSSIHEQYF. CDR3 DNA: TGTGCCAGCAGTTCAATTCACGAGCAGTACTTC.